This is a list of T cell receptor beta chains from one sample in a study of PD-L1 blockade in urothelial cancer. Method: immunoSEQ multiplex PCR; TCRdb's copy keeps in-frame clones and lacks some. This table has tens of thousands of clones, around 85% appearing once. Source: PBMCs, taken around atezolizumab (anti-PD-L1) treatment. The source is a man aged 45-65 years with urothelial cancer. The CDR3 runs from the conserved cysteine through the conserved F or W. A D gene is named only where the DNA matches it firmly. Some rows have no size entry. The others give once, few or many, or a class for an expanded clone.

v_call: TRBV5-6; j_call: TRBJ1-1; d_call: TRBD1; clone_size: .; cdr3_nt: TGTGCCAGCAGACTGACAGGGGAGTGGACTGAAGCTTTCTTT; cdr3_aa: CASRLTGEWTEAFF
v_call: TRBV4-1; j_call: TRBJ1-5; d_call: .; clone_size: .; cdr3_nt: TGCGCCAGCAGCCAAGATGGCCCCAGGATCAATCAGCCCCAGCATTTT; cdr3_aa: CASSQDGPRINQPQHF
v_call: TRBV5-1; j_call: TRBJ2-3; d_call: .; clone_size: .; cdr3_nt: TGCGCCAGCAGCCTCCCTCTCGGAGGCCCGGAGCCGCAGTATTTT; cdr3_aa: CASSLPLGGPEPQYF
v_call: TRBV5-1; j_call: TRBJ2-5; d_call: TRBD1; clone_size: .; cdr3_nt: TGCGCCAGCAGCTTGGGGCCCAGGGGGCGGGAGACCCAGTACTTC; cdr3_aa: CASSLGPRGRETQYF
v_call: TRBV2; j_call: TRBJ1-4; d_call: .; clone_size: medium-sized; cdr3_nt: TGTGCCAGCAGTGACTCTTTAGCTGAAAAACTGTTTTTT; cdr3_aa: CASSDSLAEKLFF
v_call: TRBV2; j_call: TRBJ1-5; d_call: .; clone_size: .; cdr3_nt: TGTGCCAGCAGTTGGGGGGATAGCAATCAGCCCCAGCATTTT; cdr3_aa: CASSWGDSNQPQHF
v_call: TRBV7-2; j_call: TRBJ2-5; d_call: .; clone_size: once; cdr3_nt: TGTGCCAGCAGCTTAGTCGGTACCCAAGAGACCCAGTACTTC; cdr3_aa: CASSLVGTQETQYF
v_call: TRBV11-2; j_call: TRBJ2-2; d_call: .; clone_size: .; cdr3_nt: TGTGCCAGCAGCTTAGGAAGAGGTAGAAGTAACACCGGGGAGCTGTTTTTT; cdr3_aa: CASSLGRGRSNTGELFF
v_call: TRBV5-1; j_call: TRBJ2-2; d_call: .; clone_size: .; cdr3_nt: TGCGCCAGCAGCTTGGGGGCAGGGGCGAACACCGGGGAGCTGTTTTTT; cdr3_aa: CASSLGAGANTGELFF
v_call: TRBV19; j_call: TRBJ1-5; d_call: .; clone_size: few; cdr3_nt: TGTGCCAGTAGTAAACGGGGGAATCAGCCCCAGCATTTT; cdr3_aa: CASSKRGNQPQHF
v_call: TRBV19; j_call: TRBJ1-5; d_call: TRBD1; clone_size: .; cdr3_nt: TGTGCCAGTATAGAATATGGGGGACAGAGTAATCAGCCCCAGCATTTT; cdr3_aa: CASIEYGGQSNQPQHF
v_call: TRBV6-5; j_call: TRBJ2-5; d_call: TRBD1; clone_size: .; cdr3_nt: TGTGCCAGCCACAGGGGGGAGAGAGAGACCCAGTACTTC; cdr3_aa: CASHRGERETQYF
v_call: TRBV5-1; j_call: TRBJ2-5; d_call: .; clone_size: .; cdr3_nt: TGCGCCAGCAGCCGAATGACAGCCGACCAGGAGCAGTACTTC; cdr3_aa: CASSRMTADQEQYF
v_call: TRBV7-8; j_call: TRBJ1-1; d_call: .; clone_size: .; cdr3_nt: TGTGCCAGCAGCTTAGTGGGCCGTAACACTGAAGCTTTCTTT; cdr3_aa: CASSLVGRNTEAFF
v_call: TRBV7-8; j_call: TRBJ1-4; d_call: .; clone_size: once; cdr3_nt: TGTGCCAGCAGCTTATTCGGGGGGCAAACTAATGAAAAACTGTTTTTT; cdr3_aa: CASSLFGGQTNEKLFF
v_call: TRBV9; j_call: TRBJ2-5; d_call: TRBD2; clone_size: .; cdr3_nt: TGTGCCAGCAGCGAGGGACTAGCGCAAGAGACCCAGTACTTC; cdr3_aa: CASSEGLAQETQYF
v_call: TRBV29-1; j_call: TRBJ1-2; d_call: .; clone_size: .; cdr3_nt: TGCAGCGTTGCGGCAGGGGACTATGGCTACACCTTC; cdr3_aa: CSVAAGDYGYTF
v_call: TRBV6-5; j_call: TRBJ2-1; d_call: .; clone_size: once; cdr3_nt: TGTGCCAGCAGTTATGGACAGTCCTACAATGAGCAGTTCTTC; cdr3_aa: CASSYGQSYNEQFF
v_call: TRBV25-1; j_call: TRBJ1-1; d_call: .; clone_size: .; cdr3_nt: TGTGCCAGCAGTGAAACCTCAGGGGACCGAAACACTGAAGCTTTCTTT; cdr3_aa: CASSETSGDRNTEAFF
v_call: TRBV4-1; j_call: TRBJ2-1; d_call: .; clone_size: few; cdr3_nt: TGCGCCAGCAGCCAAGACGGTAGCGCCGCCTACAATGAGCAGTTCTTC; cdr3_aa: CASSQDGSAAYNEQFF
v_call: TRBV15; j_call: TRBJ1-1; d_call: .; clone_size: .; cdr3_nt: TGTGCCACCAGCAGAGACAGGGGAAACACTGAAGCTTTCTTT; cdr3_aa: CATSRDRGNTEAFF
v_call: TRBV19; j_call: TRBJ2-3; d_call: .; clone_size: few; cdr3_nt: TGTGCCAGTAGTATAGGGAGGGGTGCAGATACGCAGTATTTT; cdr3_aa: CASSIGRGADTQYF
v_call: TRBV5-5; j_call: TRBJ2-2; d_call: .; clone_size: .; cdr3_nt: TGTGCCAGCAGCTTGGTCCCGGGGGTGAACACCGGGGAGCTGTTTTTT; cdr3_aa: CASSLVPGVNTGELFF
v_call: TRBV5-1; j_call: TRBJ1-4; d_call: .; clone_size: .; cdr3_nt: TGCGCCAGCAGCCGAGACAGTGCAACTAATGAAAAACTGTTTTTT; cdr3_aa: CASSRDSATNEKLFF
v_call: TRBV7-9; j_call: TRBJ1-2; d_call: TRBD1; clone_size: .; cdr3_nt: TGTGCCAGCAGCTCGACAGGGACCTATGGCTACACCTTC; cdr3_aa: CASSSTGTYGYTF
v_call: TRBV14; j_call: TRBJ2-1; d_call: TRBD2; clone_size: .; cdr3_nt: TGTGCCAGCAGCCAATTAGCGGGGGCGCCTCTCAAGCAGTTCTTC; cdr3_aa: CASSQLAGAPLKQFF
v_call: TRBV25-1; j_call: TRBJ2-7; d_call: .; clone_size: .; cdr3_nt: TGTGCCAGCAGTGAATACCCCCTCGCCGGGACTCCGTACGAGCAGTACTTC; cdr3_aa: CASSEYPLAGTPYEQYF
v_call: TRBV28; j_call: TRBJ2-1; d_call: TRBD2; clone_size: once; cdr3_nt: TGTGCCAGCAGTTCTCCGGGACTAGCGGGCCCAGAGGGTGAGCAGTTCTTC; cdr3_aa: CASSSPGLAGPEGEQFF
v_call: TRBV6-5; j_call: TRBJ1-1; d_call: .; clone_size: .; cdr3_nt: TGTGCCAGTTCCTCCAGAGGGGGAAGCACTGAAGCTTTCTTT; cdr3_aa: CASSSRGGSTEAFF
v_call: TRBV6-6; j_call: TRBJ2-3; d_call: .; clone_size: .; cdr3_nt: TGTGCCAGCTGGCGCGGATCTGGCACAGATACGCAGTATTTT; cdr3_aa: CASWRGSGTDTQYF
v_call: TRBV5-6; j_call: TRBJ1-2; d_call: .; clone_size: .; cdr3_nt: TGTGCCAGCAGCTTGGCCGGGATTAGAAGGGATGGCTACACCTTC; cdr3_aa: CASSLAGIRRDGYTF
v_call: TRBV5-1; j_call: TRBJ1-4; d_call: TRBD1; clone_size: .; cdr3_nt: TGCGCCAGCAGCTTGGGGCAACAGGGGCGGCGGGAAAAACTGTTTTTT; cdr3_aa: CASSLGQQGRREKLFF
v_call: TRBV6-5; j_call: TRBJ1-1; d_call: .; clone_size: .; cdr3_nt: TGTGCCAGCAGCCCAGGGCGGATCGAGAACACTGAAGCTTTCTTT; cdr3_aa: CASSPGRIENTEAFF
v_call: TRBV5-1; j_call: TRBJ2-1; d_call: TRBD1; clone_size: .; cdr3_nt: TGCGCCAGCAGCTTGGGGGGACAGGGGGCCTACAATGAGCAGTTCTTC; cdr3_aa: CASSLGGQGAYNEQFF
v_call: TRBV18; j_call: TRBJ1-6; d_call: TRBD1; clone_size: once; cdr3_nt: TGTGCCAGCTCACTTCAACCGGGACAGAATTCACCCCTCCACTTT; cdr3_aa: CASSLQPGQNSPLHF
v_call: TRBV4-1; j_call: TRBJ1-1; d_call: TRBD1; clone_size: .; cdr3_nt: TGCGCCAGCAGCCAGGTGGGACAGGGGCTCCCCGGGCTGTTT; cdr3_aa: CASSQVGQGLPGLF
v_call: TRBV4-2; j_call: TRBJ2-2; d_call: TRBD2; clone_size: .; cdr3_nt: TGTGCCAGCAGCCCCCGGACTAGCGGGAGCAGCACCGGGGAGCTGTTTTTT; cdr3_aa: CASSPRTSGSSTGELFF
v_call: TRBV7-9; j_call: TRBJ2-1; d_call: TRBD1; clone_size: few; cdr3_nt: TGTGCCAGCACCAGGACAGGTGTTTACAATGAGCAGTTCTTC; cdr3_aa: CASTRTGVYNEQFF
v_call: TRBV13; j_call: TRBJ2-3; d_call: .; clone_size: .; cdr3_nt: TGTGCCAGCAGTCTCACATCCGATACGCAGTATTTT; cdr3_aa: CASSLTSDTQYF
v_call: TRBV19; j_call: TRBJ2-2; d_call: TRBD2; clone_size: few; cdr3_nt: TGTGCCAGTAGTAGGGTAGCGGGACGGTGGAGCGGGGAGCTGTTTTTT; cdr3_aa: CASSRVAGRWSGELFF
v_call: TRBV5-1; j_call: TRBJ2-5; d_call: TRBD1; clone_size: .; cdr3_nt: TGCGCCAGTAGGAGGGACAGGTTGGAGACCCAGTACTTC; cdr3_aa: CASRRDRLETQYF
v_call: TRBV9; j_call: TRBJ2-1; d_call: TRBD2; clone_size: .; cdr3_nt: TGTGCCAGCAGCGTAGTTGGCAAGGAACCTAGCGGGAGTCGGGCCAATGAGCAGTTCTTC; cdr3_aa: CASSVVGKEPSGSRANEQFF
v_call: TRBV2; j_call: TRBJ2-1; d_call: TRBD1; clone_size: .; cdr3_nt: TGTGCCAGCAGTGGGGACAGGGCGGGGGCTCGGAATGAGCAGTTCTTC; cdr3_aa: CASSGDRAGARNEQFF
v_call: TRBV6-5; j_call: TRBJ1-2; d_call: .; clone_size: .; cdr3_nt: TGTGCCAGCAGTTACTCGGGGCTGTTCTATGGCTACACCTTC; cdr3_aa: CASSYSGLFYGYTF
v_call: TRBV10-3; j_call: TRBJ1-2; d_call: .; clone_size: once; cdr3_nt: TGTGCCATCAGTAACACAGGGATGTTGGACTATGGCTACACCTTC; cdr3_aa: CAISNTGMLDYGYTF
v_call: TRBV7-6; j_call: TRBJ1-6; d_call: .; clone_size: .; cdr3_nt: TGTGCCAGCAGCGTGTCGACAGGCAATAATTCACCCCTCCACTTT; cdr3_aa: CASSVSTGNNSPLHF